This is a list of T cell receptor beta chains from one sample in a study of shared clonotypes between healthy human individuals. Assay: immunoSEQ multiplex PCR; the TCRdb copy retains only in-frame clones and omits some. The sample yields roughly 890,000 clones, 80% to 95% seen once. Sequencing was carried out using naive CD8+ T cells sorted from blood. These receptors all stem from a man aged 25-45 years in good health. Both conserved end residues are part of each CDR3. The order of the fields is D gene, J gene, V gene, CDR3 length, clone size, CDR3 DNA, CDR3 protein. A D gene is named only where the DNA matches it firmly. Some rows mark clone size as missing; the rest say once, few, many or name a class of expanded clone.

TRBD2 | TRBJ2-7 | TRBV15 | 14 | NA | TGTGCCACCAAGTATAGCGGGAGATCCTACGAGCAGTACTTC | CATKYSGRSYEQYF
TRBD2 | TRBJ2-2 | TRBV10-3 | 13 | NA | TGTGCCATCAGCCGGGAGGGCCCCGGGGAGCTGTTTTTT | CAISREGPGELFF
NA | TRBJ2-1 | TRBV7-3 | 12 | NA | TGTGCCAGCAGCTCGGAGTCCAATGAGCAGTTCTTC | CASSSESNEQFF
NA | TRBJ1-1 | TRBV10-2 | 14 | NA | TGCGCCAGCAGACGCGGACAGCTGAACACTGAAGCTTTCTTT | CASRRGQLNTEAFF
TRBD1 | TRBJ1-2 | TRBV27 | 14 | few | TGTGCCAGCAGTTTATCCCCAGGGGGCGACGGCTACACCTTC | CASSLSPGGDGYTF
TRBD1 | TRBJ2-3 | TRBV27 | 15 | once | TGTGCCAGCAGTTCGAGGGGGCTGAGAACAGATACGCAGTATTTT | CASSSRGLRTDTQYF
NA | TRBJ2-1 | TRBV7-2 | 14 | NA | TGTGCCAGCAAAGACTGGGAGACCTACAATGAGCAGTTCTTC | CASKDWETYNEQFF
NA | TRBJ2-7 | TRBV28 | 12 | once | TGTGCCAGCAGCCCGACTTCCTACGAGCAGTACTTC | CASSPTSYEQYF
NA | TRBJ2-5 | TRBV7-9 | 12 | few | TGTGCCAGCAGCGAGATGGGGGAGACCCAGTACTTC | CASSEMGETQYF
NA | TRBJ2-7 | TRBV11-2 | 15 | NA | TGTGCCAGCAGGCGACGGGACTTAAGCTCCTACGAGCAGTACTTC | CASRRRDLSSYEQYF
NA | TRBJ1-1 | TRBV7-9 | 15 | NA | TGTGCCAGCAGCTTCCCGGGGCCGGGCAGCACTGAAGCTTTCTTT | CASSFPGPGSTEAFF
TRBD1 | TRBJ2-1 | TRBV7-9 | 15 | once | TGTGCCAGCAGCTTAAGGGGGCAGGGGTCTGCTGAGCAGTTCTTC | CASSLRGQGSAEQFF
NA | TRBJ2-5 | TRBV27 | 13 | NA | TGTGCCAGCAGGATAAGTGCCCAAGGGACCCAGTACTTC | CASRISAQGTQYF
NA | TRBJ2-7 | TRBV27 | 13 | NA | TGTGCCAGCTCGGAGGGGGGGTCCTACGAGCAGTACTTC | CASSEGGSYEQYF
NA | TRBJ2-3 | TRBV5-6 | 16 | once | TGTGCCAGCAGCGATGCCGGGACCCTGGGAGTGGATACGCAGTATTTT | CASSDAGTLGVDTQYF
TRBD2 | TRBJ2-7 | TRBV7-6 | 14 | NA | TGTGCCAGCAGCTTCTCTAGCGGGAGCTACGAGCAGTACTTC | CASSFSSGSYEQYF
TRBD1 | TRBJ1-2 | TRBV6-6 | 13 | few | TGTGCCAGCAGTTACGGCCAGGGGGATGGCTACACCTTC | CASSYGQGDGYTF
NA | TRBJ2-7 | TRBV11-2 | 15 | once | TGTGCCAGCAGCTTAGGAGGGACCGCCTCCTACGAGCAGTACTTC | CASSLGGTASYEQYF
TRBD1 | TRBJ2-7 | TRBV7-9 | 14 | once | TGTGCCAGCAGCACCCGGGACAGGGTGGAGGAGCAGTACTTC | CASSTRDRVEEQYF
NA | TRBJ2-7 | TRBV6-1 | 15 | NA | TGTGCCAGCAGTAAACTAGTAGGTACCTCCTACGAGCAGTACTTC | CASSKLVGTSYEQYF
NA | TRBJ2-1 | TRBV5-5 | 12 | NA | TGTGCCAGCAGCATGCAAAGTGCCAGTGAGTTCTTC | CASSMQSASEFF
NA | TRBJ2-5 | TRBV14 | 24 | once | TGTGCCAGCAGCCATTCCGACTCCGCGCCTGTGGCTCAAAGCTCACCAAGGGACGAAGAGACCCAGTACTTC | CASSHSDSAPVAQSSPRDEETQYF
NA | TRBJ2-3 | TRBV25-1 | 14 | NA | TGTGCCAGCAGCCCGGGGCGGGGCACAGATACGCAGTATTTT | CASSPGRGTDTQYF
NA | TRBJ1-1 | TRBV28 | 20 | once | TGTGCCAGCAGTTTAAGAATGGCAGGCGCGGAATGGGCGATGAACACTGAAGCTTTCTTT | CASSLRMAGAEWAMNTEAFF
TRBD2 | TRBJ2-1 | TRBV2 | 15 | NA | TGTGCCAGCAGTGAAAGGACTAGCAGCTTAAATGAGCAGTTCTTC | CASSERTSSLNEQFF
TRBD1 | TRBJ1-5 | TRBV5-6 | 13 | NA | TGTGCCAGCAGCTTAGGGGGCGGTCAGCCCCAGCATTTT | CASSLGGGQPQHF
NA | TRBJ1-5 | TRBV27 | 14 | NA | TGTGCCAGCAGTTTAGGGGCCGCCGTTCAGCCCCAGCATTTT | CASSLGAAVQPQHF
NA | TRBJ1-4 | TRBV2 | 14 | NA | TGTGCCAGCAGTGTTTGGCAGAGGAATGAAAAACTGTTTTTT | CASSVWQRNEKLFF
NA | TRBJ1-3 | TRBV27 | 13 | NA | TGTGCCAGCAGTTCAGGCTCTGGAAACACCATATATTTT | CASSSGSGNTIYF
NA | TRBJ2-5 | TRBV6-1 | 14 | NA | TGTGCCAGCAGTGACCTAGGAATTGCGGAGACCCAGTACTTC | CASSDLGIAETQYF
NA | TRBJ2-6 | TRBV28 | 14 | NA | TGTGCCAGCAGACTGTGGGGTGGGGCCAACGTCCTGACTTTC | CASRLWGGANVLTF
TRBD2 | TRBJ2-1 | TRBV5-6 | 15 | NA | TGTGCCAGCAGCCTTCGACTAGCGGGAGTTCTTGAGCAGTTCTTC | CASSLRLAGVLEQFF
NA | TRBJ1-5 | TRBV5-8 | 14 | NA | TGTGCCAGCAGCTTGCGGGGAAGCAATCAGCCCCAGCATTTT | CASSLRGSNQPQHF
NA | TRBJ2-1 | TRBV27 | 16 | NA | TGTGCCAGCAGTATCTCACTAGCCTCCCCTCTGATTGAGCAGTTCTTC | CASSISLASPLIEQFF
TRBD1 | TRBJ2-2 | TRBV2 | 18 | NA | TGTGCCAGCAGTGCGGCCCGGGACAGGGTTAATATTGCCGGGGAGCTGTTTTTT | CASSAARDRVNIAGELFF
NA | TRBJ2-5 | TRBV6-5 | 13 | NA | TGTGCCAGCACCCTCATCGCGGGGGAGACCCAGTACTTC | CASTLIAGETQYF
NA | TRBJ2-1 | TRBV11-2 | 15 | NA | TGTGCCAGCAGCTTACGGTGGGGAAAAAACAATGAGCAGTTCTTC | CASSLRWGKNNEQFF
TRBD2 | TRBJ2-1 | TRBV5-5 | 13 | NA | TGTGCCAGCAGCACCGGACTAGCCCTTGAGCAGTTCTTC | CASSTGLALEQFF
NA | TRBJ2-7 | TRBV6-1 | 14 | NA | TGTGCCAGCAGTGGAATGGAGGGCTCCTACGAGCAGTACTTC | CASSGMEGSYEQYF
TRBD2 | TRBJ2-7 | TRBV7-3 | 14 | NA | TGTGCCAGCAGCTTACTCGGGGGGAACTACGAGCAGTACTTC | CASSLLGGNYEQYF
NA | TRBJ2-7 | TRBV28 | 12 | NA | TGTGCCAGCAGCCCTTATTGGGGCGAGCAGTACTTC | CASSPYWGEQYF
TRBD2 | TRBJ2-1 | TRBV7-8 | 15 | NA | TGTGCCAGCCTACGATTATCCGGGAGGCACAATGAGCAGTTCTTC | CASLRLSGRHNEQFF